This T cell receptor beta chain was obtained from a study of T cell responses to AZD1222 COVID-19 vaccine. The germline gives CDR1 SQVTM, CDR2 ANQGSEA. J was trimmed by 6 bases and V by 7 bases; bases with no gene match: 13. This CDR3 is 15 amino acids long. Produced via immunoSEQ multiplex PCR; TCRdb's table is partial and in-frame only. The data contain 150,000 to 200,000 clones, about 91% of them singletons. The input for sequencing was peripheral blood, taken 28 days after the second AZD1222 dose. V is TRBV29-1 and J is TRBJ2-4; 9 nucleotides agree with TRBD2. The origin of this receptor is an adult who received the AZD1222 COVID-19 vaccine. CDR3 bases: TGCAGCGCCGGGGCGGGAGGGGGCGCGAGAAACATTCAGTACTTC. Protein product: CSAGAGGGARNIQYF.